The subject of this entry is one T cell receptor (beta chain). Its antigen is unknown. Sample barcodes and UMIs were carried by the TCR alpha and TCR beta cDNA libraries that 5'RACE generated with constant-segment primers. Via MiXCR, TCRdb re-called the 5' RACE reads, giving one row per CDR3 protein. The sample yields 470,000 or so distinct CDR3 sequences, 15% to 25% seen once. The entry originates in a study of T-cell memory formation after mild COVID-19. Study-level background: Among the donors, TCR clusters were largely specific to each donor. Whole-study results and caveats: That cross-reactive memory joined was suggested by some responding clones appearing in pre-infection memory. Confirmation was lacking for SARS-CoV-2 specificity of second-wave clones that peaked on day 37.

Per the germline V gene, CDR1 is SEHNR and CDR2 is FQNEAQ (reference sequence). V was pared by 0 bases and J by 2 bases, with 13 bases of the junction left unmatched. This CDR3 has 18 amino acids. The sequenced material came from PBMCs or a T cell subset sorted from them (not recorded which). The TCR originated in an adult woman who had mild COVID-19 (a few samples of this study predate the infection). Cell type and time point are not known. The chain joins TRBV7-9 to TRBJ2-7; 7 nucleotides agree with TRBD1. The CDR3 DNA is TGTGCCAGCAGCTTAGCGGTTTGGGTAGGACAGGACCCCTACGAGCAGTACTTC. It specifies CASSLAVWVGQDPYEQYF.